Each of the 9 T cell receptor beta chains below was sequenced from the same sample in a study of blood T cell repertoires in COVID-19 (dated by TCRdb to the early 2020s). The library relied on the immunoSEQ multiplex PCR assay. TCRdb obtained this table from immuneACCESS and retained in-frame rearrangements with V and J assigned. These tables miss some clones; where compared with another copy, unresolved V genes account for less than half of the shortfall, and the remainder is unexplained. The sample profile shows approximately 120,000 clones; 75% to 90% of them were found once. The ten biggest clones cover 6.5% to 8% of the sample. The sequenced sample consisted of peripheral blood. All receptors derive from a woman in her forties or fifties with acute or convalescent COVID-19.

The genes are TRBV2 and TRBJ1-2; TRBD1 agrees at 7 bases. Germline V CDR1 and CDR2: SNHLY, FYNNEI. This CDR3 has 12 residues. J gave up 8 bases and V 6 bases, and 6 bases lay outside the gene matches. CDR3 bases: TGTGCCAGCAGGGGGACAGACCGCGGCTACACCTTC. As protein: CASRGTDRGYTF.

The rearrangement joins TRBV10-2 to TRBJ1-4; 7 bases line up with TRBD1. This CDR3 has 16 residues. Unmatched junction bases numbered 13, after V lost 4 bases and J lost 8 bases. Germline loops: CDR1 WSHSY, CDR2 SAAADI. The CDR3 nucleotides read TGCGCCAGCAGTGGAACGTACAGGGGAGGAGGGGAAAAACTGTTTTTT. It yields the protein CASSGTYRGGGEKLFF.

This chain connects TRBV5-1 to TRBJ2-7; weak D call: TRBD1 (5 bases). CDR1 and CDR2 (germline): SGHRS, YFSETQ. Deletions cut 2 bases from V and 2 bases from J, with 8 bases between. This CDR3 region has 13 residues. The CDR3 nucleotides are TGCGCCAGCAGCTTCGCAGGGACCTACGAGCAGTACTTC. Protein product: CASSFAGTYEQYF.

The genes are TRBV6-5 and TRBJ1-2; TRBD1 is a possible D gene (6 bases). Per germline, CDR1 MNHEY and CDR2 SVGAGI. The CDR3 is made up of 13 amino acids. The ends were cut back, 5 bases at V and 7 bases at J, with 14 bases in the middle. CDR3: CASSSVGAGGYTF. CDR3 DNA: TGTGCCAGCAGTAGTGTGGGGGCTGGTGGCTACACCTTC.

The chain employs TRBV6-6 and TRBJ2-2; tentative D call: TRBD1 (5 bases). V was clipped by 0 bases and J by 7 bases, with 15 bases between them. Germline V gives CDR1 MNHNY, CDR2 SVGAGI (reference sequence). The CDR3 is 16 residues long. The CDR3 loop is CASSYSTARVIGELFF. The DNA for the CDR3 is TGTGCCAGCAGTTACTCGACCGCCAGGGTGATCGGGGAGCTGTTTTTT.

The rearrangement joins TRBV2 to TRBJ1-3, with 9 bases that match TRBD1. This CDR3 spans 20 amino acids. Germline V gene sequence: CDR1 SNHLY, CDR2 FYNNEI. Unmatched junction bases numbered 18, after V lost 6 bases and J lost 0 bases. The CDR3 spells CASRSSGTGYVRSSGNTIYF. The CDR3 DNA reads TGTGCCAGCAGATCATCCGGGACAGGGTACGTTAGGAGCTCTGGAAACACCATATATTTT.

The chain employs TRBV2 and TRBJ1-2, with 10 bases matching TRBD1. V gave up 6 bases and J gave up 5 bases; unmatched junction bases: 3. The V gene's germline CDR1 is SNHLY and CDR2 FYNNEI. The CDR3 covers 13 residues. The CDR3 loop is CASSQDRGYGYTF. The CDR3 DNA is TGTGCCAGCAGCCAGGACAGGGGGTATGGCTACACCTTC.

For the CDR3, the DNA is TGTGCCAGCAGTCAACGGTGGGGCAGGAACATTCAGTACTTC. It codes for CASSQRWGRNIQYF. J is TRBJ2-4 and V is TRBV28; perhaps TRBD1 as D (5 bases). Trimming cost V 5 bases and J 7 bases, with 15 bases left between them. The germline V gene encodes CDR1 MDHEN and CDR2 SYDVKM. There are 14 residues in the CDR3.

The chain is built from TRBV5-6 and TRBJ1-1; 8 nucleotides agree with TRBD1. The CDR3 has 15 residues. The germline gives CDR1 SGHDT, CDR2 YYEEEE. Trimming at V came to 0 bases and at J to 10 bases, leaving 11 bases not matched to a gene. The chain's CDR3 is CASSLGAGRGRGAFF. The CDR3 DNA is TGTGCCAGCAGCTTGGGTGCCGGCAGGGGGCGCGGAGCTTTCTTT.